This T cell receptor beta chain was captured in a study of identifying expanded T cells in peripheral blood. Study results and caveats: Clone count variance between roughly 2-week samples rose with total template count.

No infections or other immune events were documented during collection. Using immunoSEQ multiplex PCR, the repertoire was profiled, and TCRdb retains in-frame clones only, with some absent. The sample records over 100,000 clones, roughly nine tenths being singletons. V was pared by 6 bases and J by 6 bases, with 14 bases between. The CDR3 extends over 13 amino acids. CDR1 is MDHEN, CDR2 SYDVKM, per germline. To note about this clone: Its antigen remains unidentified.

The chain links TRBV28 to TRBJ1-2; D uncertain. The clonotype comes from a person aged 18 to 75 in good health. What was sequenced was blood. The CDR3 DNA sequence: TGTGCCAGCAGGCTCGATGTCCCCCATGGCTACACCTTC. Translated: CASRLDVPHGYTF.